This T cell receptor beta chain was retrieved from a study of T cells expressing NK-cell markers. A remark on this clonotype: Its cognate antigen is unknown.

Regarding the study as a whole: Uncertainty persisted over the HCMV specificity of expanded NKG2C+ T cell clones.

This CDR3 has 14 residues. Looked up from germline, CDR1 is DFQATT and CDR2 is SNEGSKA (reference sequence). No DNA is given; TCRdb re-called the 5' RACE reads and lists each CDR3 protein once. The sample has 300,000 to 450,000 distinct CDR3 sequences; the top ten hold around 4.9%. The sequence derives from a man aged 18 to 69 in good health. J is TRBJ2-5 and V is TRBV20-1; TCRdb names TRBD1, which stays unverified in the absence of DNA. The sample comprised blood T cells: a sorted CD56 or NKG2C T cell subset, CD4+ or CD8+ T cells, or bulk PBMC T cells (not recorded which). The chain's CDR3 is CSAREMAGSETQYF.